This TCR beta chain came from a study of ipilimumab plus nivolumab after autologous stem cell transplantation. Study-level information: Typical patient got a handful of ipilimumab doses and about eight nivolumab doses (median). Myeloma cases were transplant-naive high-risk or relapsed within 3 years post first autologous transplant.

Starting 14 to 28 days after autologous transplant, ipilimumab 1 mg/kg was given. Using immunoSEQ multiplex PCR, the repertoire was profiled, and TCRdb retains in-frame clones only, with some absent. The sample records 43,000 or so clones, 70% to 90% being singletons. Points from the study as a whole: Per the authors, repertoire, Treg and microbiota data justify further study.

Comments on this clone: What it recognizes is unknown.

This clonotype was sampled from a male donor with multiple myeloma. This specimen consisted of PBMCs, obtained in a trial of ipilimumab plus nivolumab as post-transplant consolidation.

In nucleotides, the CDR3 is TGCGCCAGCAGCCAGGAAACGAGCGGGCAAGCGCTAAGTCAGCCCCAGCATTTT. Its translation is CASSQETSGQALSQPQHF. The chain is built from TRBV4-1 and TRBJ1-5; D not resolved. The CDR3 runs to 18 residues. Germline-derived CDR1 and CDR2 are MGHRA and YSYEKL. With 3 bases removed from V and 6 bases from J, the gap between germline ends came to 24 bases.